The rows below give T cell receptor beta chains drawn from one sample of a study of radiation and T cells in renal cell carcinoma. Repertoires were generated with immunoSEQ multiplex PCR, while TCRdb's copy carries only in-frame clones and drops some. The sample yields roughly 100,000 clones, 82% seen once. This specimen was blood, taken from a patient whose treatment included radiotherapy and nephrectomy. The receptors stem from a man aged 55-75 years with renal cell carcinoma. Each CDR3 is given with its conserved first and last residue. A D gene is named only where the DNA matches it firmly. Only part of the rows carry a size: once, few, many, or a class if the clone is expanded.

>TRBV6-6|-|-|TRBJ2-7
CASRETEFYEQYF
TGTGCCAGCAGGGAGACAGAATTCTACGAGCAGTACTTC
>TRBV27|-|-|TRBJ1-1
CASSFSANTEAFF
TGTGCCAGCAGTTTTTCAGCGAACACTGAAGCTTTCTTT
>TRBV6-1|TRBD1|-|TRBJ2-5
CASSGTGGASPLETQYF
TGTGCCAGCAGTGGAACAGGGGGCGCATCCCCTTTGGAGACCCAGTACTTC
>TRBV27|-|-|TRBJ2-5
CASSRLEGETQYF
TGTGCCAGCAGTCGACTAGAGGGAGAGACCCAGTACTTC
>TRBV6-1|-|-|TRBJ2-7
CASSEAKSGVSHEQYF
TGTGCCAGCAGTGAAGCCAAGTCAGGGGTGTCCCACGAGCAGTACTTC
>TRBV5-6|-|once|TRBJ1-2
CASSLSGMSGGYTF
TGTGCCAGCAGCCTTTCGGGGATGTCAGGTGGCTACACCTTC
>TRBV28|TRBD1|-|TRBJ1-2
CASSPPGQIYGYTF
TGTGCCAGCAGTCCCCCGGGACAGATCTATGGCTACACCTTC
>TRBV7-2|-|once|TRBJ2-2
CASSLFPQGEGPGELFF
TGTGCCAGCAGCTTATTTCCCCAGGGGGAGGGCCCCGGGGAGCTGTTTTTT
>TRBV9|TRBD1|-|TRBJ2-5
CASSVGQAQETQYF
TGTGCCAGCAGCGTGGGACAGGCCCAAGAGACCCAGTACTTC
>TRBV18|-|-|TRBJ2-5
CASSPVGGQETQYF
TGTGCCAGCTCACCAGTAGGGGGACAAGAGACCCAGTACTTC
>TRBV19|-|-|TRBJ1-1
CASSIMGTTEAFF
TGTGCCAGTAGTATAATGGGGACCACTGAAGCTTTCTTT
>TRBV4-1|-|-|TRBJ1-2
CASSQDPNRAGYTF
TGCGCCAGCAGCCAAGATCCCAATAGGGCCGGCTACACCTTC
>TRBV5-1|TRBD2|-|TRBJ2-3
CASSSRLAGSNIIDTQYF
TGCGCCAGCAGTTCACGACTAGCGGGGAGTAATATCATAGATACGCAGTATTTT
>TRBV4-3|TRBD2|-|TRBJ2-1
CASSHGPSGSKQFF
TGCGCCAGCAGCCACGGTCCTAGCGGATCCAAGCAGTTCTTC
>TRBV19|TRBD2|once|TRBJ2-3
CASSRPTSGVDTDTQYF
TGTGCCAGTAGTCGTCCGACTAGCGGAGTGGACACAGATACGCAGTATTTT
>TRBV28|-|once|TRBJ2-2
CASSLGGTSTGELFF
TGTGCCAGCAGTTTGGGCGGGACTTCCACCGGGGAGCTGTTTTTT
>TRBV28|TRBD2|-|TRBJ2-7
CASSATSGIAEQYF
TGTGCCAGCAGCGCGACTAGCGGGATAGCCGAGCAGTACTTC
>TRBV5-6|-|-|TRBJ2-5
CASSLADRAWETQYF
TGTGCCAGCAGCTTGGCCGACAGAGCCTGGGAGACCCAGTACTTC
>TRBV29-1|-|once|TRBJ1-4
CSVEGEGLSLGEKLFF
TGCAGCGTTGAAGGGGAGGGTTTGTCCCTAGGGGAAAAACTGTTTTTT
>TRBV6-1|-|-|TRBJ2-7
CASTRTYEQYF
TGTGCCAGCACTAGAACCTACGAGCAGTACTTC
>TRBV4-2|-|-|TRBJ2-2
CASSQGLVISLRGELFF
TGTGCCAGCAGCCAAGGACTAGTTATATCTCTACGCGGGGAGCTGTTTTTT
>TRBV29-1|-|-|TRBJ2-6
CSAALSGANVLTF
TGCAGCGCGGCCCTCTCTGGGGCCAACGTCCTGACTTTC
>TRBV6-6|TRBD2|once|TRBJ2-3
CASRRDSGRIDTQYF
TGTGCCAGCAGGCGGGATAGCGGGAGAATAGATACGCAGTATTTT
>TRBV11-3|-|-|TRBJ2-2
CASSLVGGDTGELFF
TGTGCCAGCAGCTTAGTAGGGGGAGACACCGGGGAGCTGTTTTTT
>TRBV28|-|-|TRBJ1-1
CASGAVRDLNTEAFF
TGTGCCAGCGGCGCTGTGAGGGACTTGAACACTGAAGCTTTCTTT
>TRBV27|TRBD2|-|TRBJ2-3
CASSLWGTRSTDTQYF
TGTGCCAGCAGTTTATGGGGGACTAGGTCCACAGATACGCAGTATTTT
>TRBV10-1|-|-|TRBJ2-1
CASSESGPYNEQFF
TGCGCCAGCAGTGAGTCGGGCCCCTACAATGAGCAGTTCTTC
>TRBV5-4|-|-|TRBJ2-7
CASSFTYQSYEQYF
TGTGCCAGCAGCTTTACTTACCAGAGCTACGAGCAGTACTTC
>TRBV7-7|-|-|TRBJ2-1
CASSLGGGGINEQFF
TGTGCCAGCAGCTTAGGGGGAGGGGGTATCAATGAGCAGTTCTTC
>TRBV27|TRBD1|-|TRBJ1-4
CASSLWGGQGARLDEKLFF
TGTGCCAGCAGTTTATGGGGGGGACAGGGGGCGCGGCTCGACGAAAAACTGTTTTTT
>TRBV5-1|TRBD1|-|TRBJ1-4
CASSLQGSDEKLFF
TGCGCCAGCAGCTTACAGGGGTCGGATGAAAAACTGTTTTTT
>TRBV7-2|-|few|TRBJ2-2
CASSLAGGANTGELFF
TGTGCCAGCAGCTTAGCGGGCGGGGCGAACACCGGGGAGCTGTTTTTT
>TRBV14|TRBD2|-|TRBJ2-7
CASSPLAGSEQYF
TGTGCCAGCAGCCCACTAGCGGGATCTGAGCAGTACTTC
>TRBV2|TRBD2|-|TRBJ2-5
CASSSQGLAGGRETQYF
TGTGCCAGCAGCTCGCAGGGACTAGCGGGAGGGCGCGAGACCCAGTACTTC
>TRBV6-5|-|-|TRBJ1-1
CASRIRGVNTEAFF
TGTGCCAGCAGAATACGAGGGGTGAACACTGAAGCTTTCTTT
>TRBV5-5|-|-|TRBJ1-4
CASSFQDGPRFF
TGTGCCAGCAGCTTCCAAGACGGCCCCCGGTTTTTT